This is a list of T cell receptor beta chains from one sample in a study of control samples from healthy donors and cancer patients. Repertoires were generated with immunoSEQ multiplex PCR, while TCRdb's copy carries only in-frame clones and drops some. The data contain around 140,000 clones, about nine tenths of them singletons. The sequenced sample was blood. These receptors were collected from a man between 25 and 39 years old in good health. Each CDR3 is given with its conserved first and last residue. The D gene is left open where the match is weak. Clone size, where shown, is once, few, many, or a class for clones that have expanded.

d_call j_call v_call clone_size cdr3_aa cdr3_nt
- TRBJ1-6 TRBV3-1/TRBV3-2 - CASSQGRYNSPLHF TGTGCCAGCAGCCAAGGCAGATATAATTCACCCCTCCACTTT
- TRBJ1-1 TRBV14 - CASSQELGSEAFF TGTGCCAGCAGCCAAGAATTAGGGTCAGAAGCTTTCTTT
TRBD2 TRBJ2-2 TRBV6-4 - CASSTSGGTGELFF TGTGCCAGCAGTACTAGCGGGGGCACCGGGGAGCTGTTTTTT
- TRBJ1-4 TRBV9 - CASSVVGATNEKLFF TGTGCCAGCAGCGTAGTAGGTGCGACTAATGAAAAACTGTTTTTT
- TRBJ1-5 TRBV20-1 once CSASSSGHSKSRSNQPQHF TGCAGTGCTAGTTCATCCGGTCACAGCAAGTCTAGGAGCAATCAGCCCCAGCATTTT
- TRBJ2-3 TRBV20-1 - CSASKGGHTDTQYF TGCAGTGCTAGTAAGGGCGGGCACACAGATACGCAGTATTTT
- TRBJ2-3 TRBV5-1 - CASSLVIADTQYF TGCGCCAGCAGCTTGGTTATTGCGGATACGCAGTATTTT
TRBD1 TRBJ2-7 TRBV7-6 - CASSLETGGFYEQYF TGTGCCAGCAGCTTAGAAACAGGGGGCTTCTACGAGCAGTACTTC
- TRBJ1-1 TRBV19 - CASRTNRAPIRNTEAFF TGTGCCAGTAGGACGAACAGGGCCCCGATTCGGAACACTGAAGCTTTCTTT
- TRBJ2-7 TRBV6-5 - CASSGTGRSYEQYF TGTGCCAGCAGCGGGACTGGCCGATCCTACGAGCAGTACTTC
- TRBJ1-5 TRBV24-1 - CATSEAYINQPQHF TGTGCCACCAGTGAAGCCTACATTAATCAGCCCCAGCATTTT
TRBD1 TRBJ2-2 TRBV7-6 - CASSLSPGQGLTGELFF TGTGCCAGCAGCTTAAGCCCGGGACAGGGTCTCACCGGGGAGCTGTTTTTT
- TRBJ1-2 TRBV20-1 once CSAQRDYGYTF TGCAGTGCACAGCGGGACTATGGCTACACCTTC
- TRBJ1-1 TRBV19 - CASGGTEAFF TGTGCCAGCGGGGGCACTGAAGCTTTCTTT
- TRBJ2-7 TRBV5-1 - CASSSAAGSYEQYF TGCGCCAGCAGCTCCGCGGCGGGGAGTTACGAGCAGTACTTC
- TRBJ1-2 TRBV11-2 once CASSFAGSHYGYTF TGTGCCAGCAGCTTTGCCGGATCACACTATGGCTACACCTTC
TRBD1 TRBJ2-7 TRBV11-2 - CASSLGQGASYEQYF TGTGCCAGCAGCCTCGGACAGGGGGCAAGCTACGAGCAGTACTTC
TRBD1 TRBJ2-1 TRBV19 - CASSIQGPNTYNEQFF TGTGCCAGTAGCATACAGGGGCCCAACACGTACAATGAGCAGTTCTTC
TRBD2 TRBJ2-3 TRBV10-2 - CASSELSGGATDTQYF TGCGCCAGCAGTGAGTTAAGCGGGGGGGCAACAGATACGCAGTATTTT
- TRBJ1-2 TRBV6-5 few CASSPSTGSPYGYTF TGTGCCAGCAGTCCCTCGACAGGAAGCCCCTATGGCTACACCTTC
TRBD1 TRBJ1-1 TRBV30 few CAWSRQGKLNTEAFF TGTGCCTGGAGTAGACAGGGCAAATTGAACACTGAAGCTTTCTTT
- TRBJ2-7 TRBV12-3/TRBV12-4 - CASLGGGGYEQYF TGTGCCAGCCTCGGAGGTGGGGGTTACGAGCAGTACTTC
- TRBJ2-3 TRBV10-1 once CASSVHDTQYF TGCGCCAGCAGTGTACATGATACGCAGTATTTT
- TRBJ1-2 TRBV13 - CASSFGTFYGYTF TGTGCCAGCAGCTTTGGGACCTTCTATGGCTACACCTTC
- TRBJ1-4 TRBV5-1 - CASSFVSLVGTNEKLFF TGCGCCAGCAGCTTTGTATCCCTCGTGGGAACTAATGAAAAACTGTTTTTT
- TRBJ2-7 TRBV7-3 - CASSASGGYEQYF TGTGCCAGCAGTGCCAGCGGTGGCTACGAGCAGTACTTC
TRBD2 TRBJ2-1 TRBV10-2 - CASSESIFGLAGGALYEQFF TGCGCCAGCAGTGAGTCGATTTTTGGACTAGCGGGGGGGGCCCTCTATGAGCAGTTCTTC
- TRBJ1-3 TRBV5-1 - CASSLMEAGNTIYF TGCGCCAGCAGCTTGATGGAAGCTGGAAACACCATATATTTT